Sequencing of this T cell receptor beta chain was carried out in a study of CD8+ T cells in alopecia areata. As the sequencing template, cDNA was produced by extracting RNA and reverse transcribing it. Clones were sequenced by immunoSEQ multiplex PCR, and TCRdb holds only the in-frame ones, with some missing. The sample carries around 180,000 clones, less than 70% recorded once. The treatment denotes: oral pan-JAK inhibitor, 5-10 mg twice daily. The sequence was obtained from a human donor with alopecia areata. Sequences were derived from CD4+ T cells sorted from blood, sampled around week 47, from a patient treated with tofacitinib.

The chain's CDR3 is CAWSQEGQGYGYTF. The DNA for the CDR3 is TGTGCCTGGAGCCAGGAGGGGCAAGGCTATGGCTACACCTTC. The genes are TRBV30 and TRBJ1-2, with a tentative D call TRBD1 (5 bases). Trimming stripped 3 bases from V and 4 bases from J, with 15 bases between. Germline CDR1 and CDR2: GTSNPN and SVGIG (reference sequence). This CDR3 has 14 amino acids.